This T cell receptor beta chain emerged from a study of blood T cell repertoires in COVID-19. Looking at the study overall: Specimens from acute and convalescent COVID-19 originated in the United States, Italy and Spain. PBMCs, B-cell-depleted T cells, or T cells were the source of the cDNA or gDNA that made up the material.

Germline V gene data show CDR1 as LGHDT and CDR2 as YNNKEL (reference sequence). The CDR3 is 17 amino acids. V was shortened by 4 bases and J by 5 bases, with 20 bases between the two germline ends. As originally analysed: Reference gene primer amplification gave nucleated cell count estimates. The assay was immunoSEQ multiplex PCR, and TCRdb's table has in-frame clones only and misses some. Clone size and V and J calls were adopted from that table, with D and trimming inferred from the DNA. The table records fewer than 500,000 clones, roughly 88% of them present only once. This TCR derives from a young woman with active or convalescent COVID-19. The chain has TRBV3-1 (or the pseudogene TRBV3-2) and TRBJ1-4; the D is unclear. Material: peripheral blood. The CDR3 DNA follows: TGTGCCAGCAGCCCCCGAACACGAGGGAACTCAAATGAAAAACTGTTTTTT. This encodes CASSPRTRGNSNEKLFF.